This T cell receptor beta chain originates from a study of blood T cell repertoires in COVID-19 (dated by TCRdb to 2018 to 2021). Background on the whole study: Samples covering the acute and convalescent phases of COVID-19 were provided by collaborators in the United States, Italy and Spain. Where HLA class I and class II types were available, the types were taken from metadata supplied by the sample provider, not from assay-based typing. The repertoires were released in a freely available public database meant as a resource for research on the immune response to SARS-CoV-2. The material from the prospective study consisted of cDNA or gDNA derived from T cells, B-cell-depleted T cells, or PBMCs. Nearly every sample came with metadata listing a de-identified subject ID, COVID-19 status, age in years and sex. Deeply sampled blood TCRbeta repertoires from subjects exposed to, actively infected with, or recovered from COVID-19 were included in the dataset. Samples were obtained from the ongoing ImmuneRACE study (first 160 participants) and from some 1,200 subjects provided by 6 global collaborators.

Summary of the overall study and its limitations: Clinical and demographic metadata were provided uncurated, with the amount varying by source and participant.

TCRbeta CDR3 regions were amplified from genomic DNA using the immunoSEQ Assay, a bias-controlled multiplex PCR. The original pipeline was this. Nucleated cell counts per sample were estimated from amplification of reference gene primers within the assay. Sequence reads were collapsed and filtered to measure the absolute abundance of every unique TCRbeta CDR3 rearrangement. For each sample, productive Simpson clonality was calculated as the square root of Simpson's diversity index across productive rearrangements. The table comes from immuneACCESS by way of TCRdb, which keeps in-frame sequences with V and J called. Part of the clones is missing from these tables; in studies checked, under half for an unresolved V gene and the rest for unknown reasons. V and J calls and clone size are given by that table; D and trimming were obtained from the DNA. The sample yields approximately 300,000 clones; around 91% were counted once. Together, the top ten hold 3.5% to 5% of the sample.

In the prospective study, participants were roughly 18 to 100 years old, resided in approximately 22 geographic areas of the United States, and were enrolled through a virtual design. In the prospective study, cohorts were assigned on the basis of participant-reported clinical history obtained from a screening survey and a study questionnaire. Each participant in the prospective study had whole blood, serum and a nasopharyngeal or oropharyngeal swab collected by mobile phlebotomists. Over an approximately two-month period, participants in the prospective study had the option of providing additional blood draws and questionnaires. Prospective study blood samples were shipped either frozen or at room temperature before DNA extraction. At the junction V is shortened by 2 bases and J by 0 bases, with 11 bases in between. The germline V gene encodes CDR1 MNHEY and CDR2 SVGAGI. Including the terminal cysteine and phenylalanine, the CDR3 comprises 16 residues. Only the CDR3 DNA stays, 48 bases, in frame from base 1.

Concerning this clone: It has no known antigen specificity. Base qualities are not provided; no much larger clone lies one nucleotide away.

The sequence is built from TRBV6-5 and TRBJ1-3; a weak D assignment points to TRBD1 (5 bases agree). The TCR comes from a young woman with acute COVID-19. Material: PBMCs or T cells enriched from blood (not recorded which). The nucleotide sequence reads as follows: TGTGCCAGCAGTTACGGCGGGGGATTCTCTGGAAACACCATATATTTT. The encoded protein is CASSYGGGFSGNTIYF.